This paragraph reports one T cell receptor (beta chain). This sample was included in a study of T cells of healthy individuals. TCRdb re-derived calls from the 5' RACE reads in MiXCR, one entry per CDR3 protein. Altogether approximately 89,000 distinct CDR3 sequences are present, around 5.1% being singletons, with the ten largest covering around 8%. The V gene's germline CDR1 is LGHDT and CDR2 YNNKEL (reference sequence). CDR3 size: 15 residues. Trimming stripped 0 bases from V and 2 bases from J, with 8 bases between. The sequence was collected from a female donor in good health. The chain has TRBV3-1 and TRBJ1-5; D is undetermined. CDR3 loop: CASSQDPAGNQPQHF. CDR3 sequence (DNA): TGTGCCAGCAGCCAAGATCCCGCAGGCAATCAGCCCCAGCATTTT. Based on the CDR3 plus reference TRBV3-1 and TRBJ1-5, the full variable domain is DTAVSQTPKYLVTQMGNDKSIKCEQNLGHDTMYWYKQDSKKFLKIMFSYNNKELIINETVPNRFSPKSPDKAHLNLHINSLELGDSAVYFCASSQDPAGNQPQHFGDGTRLSIL.